One sample yielded the 8 T cell receptor beta chains listed below, sequenced in a study of PD-L1 blockade in urothelial cancer. The table came from immunoSEQ multiplex PCR; TCRdb's copy has only in-frame clones and leaves some out. This sample has some 100,000 clones, with around 92% found just once. The time point denotes: pretreatment peripheral blood. The sequences come from PBMCs, collected around atezolizumab (anti-PD-L1) treatment. The receptor source for this set is a woman of 80 years or more with urothelial cancer.

This clone was recorded only once. The V and J genes are TRBV5-4 and TRBJ2-2, with D possibly being TRBD1 (7 bases). V lost 5 bases and J lost 0, with 14 bases in between. CDR3 size: 16 residues. The germline V gene encodes CDR1 SGHNT and CDR2 YYREEE (reference sequence). CDR3 in amino acids: CASSQAGQTNTGELFF. For the CDR3, the DNA is TGTGCCAGCAGTCAGGCGGGACAGACGAACACCGGGGAGCTGTTTTTT.

The chain combines TRBV28 with TRBJ1-1; D gene ambiguous. Germline V CDR1 and CDR2: MDHEN, SYDVKM. This CDR3 is 12 amino acids long. V was trimmed by 7 bases and J by 4 bases, leaving 10 bases between them. CDR3 in amino acids: CASTKRGTEAFF. The CDR3 nucleotides are TGTGCCAGCACCAAGAGAGGCACTGAAGCTTTCTTT.

The chain recombines TRBV11-2 with TRBJ1-1, with TRBD1 as a possible D gene (6 bases). The CDR3 is 13 residues long. CDR1 is SGHAT and CDR2 is FQNNGV in the germline V gene. V was clipped by 4 bases and J by 7 bases, with 13 bases between them. The CDR3 sequence: CASSSGGRVEAFF. CDR3 coding DNA: TGTGCCAGCAGCTCGGGGGGGCGGGTTGAAGCTTTCTTT.

This clone was recorded a few times. The J gene is TRBJ2-3, the V gene TRBV5-1; D unresolved. Germline V gene lookup returns CDR1 SGHRS and CDR2 YFSETQ. The CDR3 runs 16 residues. Trimming cost V 4 bases and J 1 base, with 16 bases left between them. In DNA form, the CDR3 reads TGCGCCAGCAGCCCTTCCTGGCTTCCTGGCACAGATACGCAGTATTTT. Its protein is CASSPSWLPGTDTQYF.

The chain uses TRBV27 and TRBJ1-2, with D perhaps TRBD1 (5 bases). Germline V lookup: CDR1 MNHEY, CDR2 SMNVEV (reference sequence). Trimming removed 5 bases at V and 4 bases at J, with 11 bases between. The CDR3 totals 13 residues. The CDR3 sequence is CASSPTAIYGYTF. CDR3 nucleotide sequence: TGTGCCAGCAGTCCGACAGCTATCTATGGCTACACCTTC.

The CDR3 here is CASSPPPTSQGNIQYF. The CDR3 DNA reads TGTGCCAGCAGCCCACCCCCGACTAGCCAGGGGAACATTCAGTACTTC. The V call is TRBV7-8, the J call TRBJ2-4; maybe TRBD2 (7 bases). In germline, CDR1 is SGHVS, CDR2 FQNEAQ. The germline V and J ends were trimmed by 5 bases and 7 bases, with 21 bases remaining between them. This CDR3 has 16 amino acids.

J is TRBJ1-4 and V is TRBV5-4; 7 bases align to TRBD1. J gave up 4 bases and V 4 bases, and 10 bases lay outside the gene matches. The CDR3 extends over 16 amino acids. Germline V gene data show CDR1 as SGHNT and CDR2 as YYREEE (reference sequence). CDR3 sequence: CASSKPPQGGNEKLFF. The CDR3 DNA is TGTGCCAGCAGCAAACCACCTCAGGGGGGTAATGAAAAACTGTTTTTT. Full variable domain (rest looked up from reference TRBV5-4 and TRBJ1-4): ETGVTQSPTHLIKTRGQQVTLRCSSQSGHNTVSWYQQALGQGPQFIFQYYREEENGRGNFPPRFSGLQFPNYSSELNVNALELDDSALYLCASSKPPQGGNEKLFFGSGTQLSVL.

V and J are TRBV6-5 and TRBJ1-1; no definite D call. This CDR3 has 14 residues. CDR1 is MNHEY and CDR2 is SVGAGI in the germline V gene. V lost 6 bases, J lost 1 base, and 12 bases lay in between. The CDR3 sequence is CASRGRPENTEAFF. The CDR3 DNA follows: TGTGCCAGCAGAGGCAGGCCGGAGAACACTGAAGCTTTCTTT.